This T cell receptor (beta chain) was obtained from a study of CD8 T cells in ankylosing spondylitis. Study findings and constraints: Disease-linked clones, CD8+, were relatively rare in peripheral blood. Made up of 7 to 9 highly homologous variants, a TCR beta motif appeared characteristic of ankylosing spondylitis blood. The clones that were linked to disease were reported to be significantly enriched in matched synovial fluid samples from ankylosing spondylitis patients.

TCRdb reprocessed the 5' RACE reads via MiXCR and lists one record per CDR3 protein. The sample lists more than 500,000 distinct CDR3 sequences; 5.3% were seen once. There are many counts of this clonotype. The antigen remains unidentified. V lost 2 bases and J lost 4, with 3 bases in between. The CDR3 length is 12 residues. Germline V gene lookup returns CDR1 SGHKS and CDR2 YYEKEE (reference sequence). The V call is TRBV5-5, the J call TRBJ1-4; D remains ambiguous. The sequence came from a male donor with ankylosing spondylitis. The sample comprised blood, either unsorted or a sorted T cell fraction (not recorded which). Here the CDR3 DNA reads TGTGCCAGCAGCTTTGTTAATGAAAAACTGTTTTTT. Its protein is CASSFVNEKLFF.